Listed below are T cell receptor beta chains from one sample, sequenced in a study of T cell responses to AZD1222 COVID-19 vaccine. The protocol was immunoSEQ multiplex PCR, while the TCRdb copy is restricted to in-frame clones and leaves out a portion. The sample has roughly 150,000 clones, just over 90% seen once. Sequenced material: peripheral blood, taken 28 days after the second AZD1222 dose. These receptors came from an adult who received the AZD1222 COVID-19 vaccine. The CDR3 runs from the conserved cysteine through the conserved F or W. D genes are given only for firm matches. Clone size is stated in some rows and not others, as once, few, many or a class when expanded.

V gene	clone size	CDR3 length	J gene	D gene	CDR3 protein	CDR3 DNA
TRBV11-2	once	15	TRBJ1-6	TRBD1	CASSSLTGYNSPLHF	TGTGCCAGCAGCTCACTGACAGGGTATAATTCACCCCTCCACTTT
TRBV6-5	-	13	TRBJ1-2	TRBD1	CASRGQGWQGYTF	TGTGCCAGTAGGGGGCAGGGCTGGCAAGGCTACACCTTC
TRBV19	-	14	TRBJ1-2	-	CASSLGRESGGYTF	TGTGCCAGTAGTCTCGGCAGAGAGAGTGGAGGCTACACCTTC
TRBV6-5	-	14	TRBJ1-5	TRBD1	CASRGTGSNQPQHF	TGTGCCAGCAGAGGGACAGGCAGCAATCAGCCCCAGCATTTT
TRBV21-1	-	19	TRBJ2-2	-	CASSTSAGGPFPGTGELFF	TGTGCCAGCAGCACTTCAGCGGGGGGGCCCTTCCCGGGGACCGGGGAGCTGTTTTTT
TRBV5-1	-	14	TRBJ2-7	-	CASSWATDSYEQYF	TGCGCCAGCAGCTGGGCGACAGACTCCTACGAGCAGTACTTC
TRBV15	once	13	TRBJ1-1	TRBD1	CATREQGSAEAFF	TGTGCCACCAGGGAACAGGGGTCCGCCGAAGCTTTCTTT
TRBV11-3	-	14	TRBJ1-1	TRBD1	CASSLVRDSEEAFF	TGTGCCAGCAGCTTAGTCCGGGACAGCGAGGAAGCTTTCTTT
TRBV2	-	12	TRBJ1-2	-	CASENVGDGYTF	TGTGCCAGCGAGAATGTCGGGGACGGCTACACCTTC
TRBV15	-	13	TRBJ1-1	-	CATLGRGRSEAFF	TGTGCCACCCTGGGCCGGGGGCGGTCTGAAGCTTTCTTT
TRBV28	-	13	TRBJ1-1	-	CASSPRENTEAFF	TGTGCCAGCAGCCCCAGGGAGAACACTGAAGCTTTCTTT
TRBV6-5	-	14	TRBJ1-1	-	CASNPRTGNTEAFF	TGTGCCAGCAATCCTAGGACGGGGAACACTGAAGCTTTCTTT
TRBV10-3	-	13	TRBJ1-2	-	CAIHPGGNEGYTF	TGTGCCATCCACCCTGGGGGCAACGAAGGCTACACCTTC
TRBV7-3	many	16	TRBJ2-2	TRBD2	CASSFLAGGDTGELFF	TGTGCCAGCAGCTTTCTAGCGGGAGGGGACACCGGGGAGCTGTTTTTT
TRBV15	few	17	TRBJ2-2	TRBD2	CATSRAASGRGTGELFF	TGTGCCACCAGCAGAGCGGCTAGCGGGAGAGGAACCGGGGAGCTGTTTTTT
TRBV19	-	14	TRBJ2-7	TRBD1	CASSGGQGPYEQYF	TGTGCCAGTAGCGGGGGACAGGGGCCTTACGAGCAGTACTTC
TRBV9	-	14	TRBJ1-1	TRBD1	CASSGTGGYTEAFF	TGTGCCAGCAGCGGGACAGGTGGGTACACTGAAGCTTTCTTT
TRBV6-5	-	10	TRBJ2-3	-	CASLSDTQYF	TGTGCCAGCTTGTCGGATACGCAGTATTTT
TRBV18	once	16	TRBJ2-7	-	CASSPNPGPKFYEQYF	TGTGCCAGCTCACCAAACCCGGGACCGAAATTCTACGAGCAGTACTTC
TRBV7-8	once	16	TRBJ2-3	-	CASSLFGLGVTDTQYF	TGTGCCAGCAGCTTATTCGGGCTAGGCGTCACAGATACGCAGTATTTT
TRBV28	-	11	TRBJ1-2	TRBD1	CASSLGTGFTF	TGTGCCAGCAGTTTAGGGACAGGTTTTACCTTC
TRBV19	-	13	TRBJ2-1	-	CASSIGPGNEQFF	TGTGCCAGTAGTATAGGACCGGGGAATGAGCAGTTCTTC
TRBV3-1/TRBV3-2	-	14	TRBJ2-7	TRBD2	CASSQIGTSGEQYF	TGTGCCAGCAGCCAGATTGGGACTAGCGGCGAGCAGTACTTC